The rows below give T cell receptor beta chains drawn from one sample of a study of blood T cell repertoires in COVID-19. Sequencing used immunoSEQ multiplex PCR; TCRdb keeps in-frame clones, though not all of them. Of over 25,000 clones listed, approximately 85% are singletons. Sequences were obtained from peripheral blood. Receptors originate from a man in his fifties or sixties with active COVID-19. The CDR3 runs from the conserved cysteine through the conserved F or W. The D gene is left open where the match is weak. Only part of the rows carry a size: once, few, many, or a class if the clone is expanded.

TRBV5-1	-	TRBJ2-1	-	TGCGCCAGCAGCGTAAGCGGGCCCTACAATGAGCAGTTCTTC	CASSVSGPYNEQFF
TRBV28	-	TRBJ1-2	once	TGTGCCAGCAGTTTACCCCAGGGGGGCTACACCTTC	CASSLPQGGYTF
TRBV6-4	TRBD2	TRBJ2-1	-	TGTGCCAGCAGCCCCACCAGCGGGGGTATTGGTGGAGGGGGGCAGTTCTTC	CASSPTSGGIGGGGQFF
TRBV18	-	TRBJ1-2	once	TGTGCCAGCACGTCAGGCTCCCATAGGTTACTTAACTATGGCTACACCTTC	CASTSGSHRLLNYGYTF
TRBV5-1	-	TRBJ2-5	-	TGCGCCAGCAGCTTAGGCGGTAGGGAGACCCAGTACTTC	CASSLGGRETQYF
TRBV12-2	-	TRBJ2-5	-	TGTGCAAGTCGCCCAAGGACTAGCGGGAGGGTTTTGGAGACCCAGTACTTC	CASRPRTSGRVLETQYF
TRBV7-3	-	TRBJ2-3	-	TGTGCCAGCAGCCCGACAGGACAAAAAAGCACAGATACGCAGTATTTT	CASSPTGQKSTDTQYF
TRBV21-1	-	TRBJ2-5	-	TGTGCCAGCAGCAAACGGGACAGGGGACAAGAGACCCAGTACTTC	CASSKRDRGQETQYF
TRBV5-1	TRBD2	TRBJ2-5	-	TGCGCCAGCACCCCTGGGGGGGACCAAGAGACCCAGTACTTC	CASTPGGDQETQYF
TRBV6-5	TRBD2	TRBJ2-3	-	TGTGCCAGCAGACCAGCGGGAGACCGGTCGGCGCAGTATTTT	CASRPAGDRSAQYF
TRBV19	TRBD1	TRBJ1-2	-	TGTGCCAGTGCGGGACAGGGGGCCTATGGCTACACCTTC	CASAGQGAYGYTF
TRBV10-2	TRBD2	TRBJ2-3	-	TGCGCCAGCAGTGGGGGGACTAGAGGGAGGACAGATACGCAGTATTTT	CASSGGTRGRTDTQYF
TRBV30	TRBD2	TRBJ2-2	-	TGTGCCTGGAGTGGGCTAGCGGCGAACACCGGGGAGCTGTTTTTT	CAWSGLAANTGELFF
TRBV28	-	TRBJ1-5	-	TGTGCCAGCGTAAGGGGAGGGAACAATCAGCCCCAGCATTTT	CASVRGGNNQPQHF
TRBV20-1	-	TRBJ2-7	-	TGCAGTGCTAGTCCTCGCTACGAGCAGTACTTC	CSASPRYEQYF
TRBV6-5	TRBD1	TRBJ2-3	-	TGTGCCAGCAGGGCATTAGGACAGGGCTCAGATACGCAGTATTTT	CASRALGQGSDTQYF
TRBV5-1	TRBD2	TRBJ2-3	-	TGCGCCAGCAGCTTGCGGGAGGGATATACGCAGTATTTT	CASSLREGYTQYF
TRBV7-3	TRBD1	TRBJ2-1	-	TGTGCCAGCAGCTACCGCCCGGGACAGGGGAACAATGAGCAGTTCTTC	CASSYRPGQGNNEQFF
TRBV27	TRBD2	TRBJ2-5	few	TGTGCCAGCAGTCCCCTGGGACTAGCGAAAAAAGAGACCCAGTACTTC	CASSPLGLAKKETQYF
TRBV12-3/TRBV12-4	-	TRBJ2-1	few	TGTGCCAGCAACCCCCACGGTCCTAATGAGCAGTTCTTC	CASNPHGPNEQFF
TRBV5-1	-	TRBJ2-2	-	TGCGCCAGCAGCTTGGCGGCAGGGCAACCCGGGGAGCTGTTTTTT	CASSLAAGQPGELFF
TRBV5-1	-	TRBJ1-2	-	TGCGCCAGCAGCATGACAGGTTCTAACTATGGCTACACCTTC	CASSMTGSNYGYTF
TRBV14	TRBD2	TRBJ2-1	-	TGTGCCAGCAGCCAAGATTGGCTAGCGGGAGTAAGCGAGCAGTTCTTC	CASSQDWLAGVSEQFF
TRBV5-1	TRBD2	TRBJ2-2	-	TGCGCCAGCAGCTTGAGCCTAGCGGGAGGGCCAGTCGGGGAGCTGTTTTTT	CASSLSLAGGPVGELFF
TRBV28	TRBD1	TRBJ1-2	once	TGTGCCAGCAGTTTGTGGGACAGGGAAGATGGCTACACCTTC	CASSLWDREDGYTF
TRBV2	TRBD1	TRBJ2-7	-	TGTGCCAGCAGCGCCGACAGGGGTTACTACGAGCAGTACTTC	CASSADRGYYEQYF
TRBV7-9	TRBD2	TRBJ2-3	-	TGTGCCAGTCCAGGGACTAGCGGAGCTAGCACAGATACGCAGTATTTT	CASPGTSGASTDTQYF
TRBV7-2	-	TRBJ2-5	-	TGTGCCAGCAGCTTAGAGACTAGGATCGGTGGGACCCAGTACTTC	CASSLETRIGGTQYF
TRBV5-1	-	TRBJ1-1	-	TGCGCCAGCACCCTTCAGGGATACACTGAAGCTTTCTTT	CASTLQGYTEAFF
TRBV13	-	TRBJ1-1	-	TGTGCCAGCAGCTTACTCAGCGAAAACACTGAAGCTTTCTTT	CASSLLSENTEAFF
TRBV7-3	TRBD2	TRBJ2-2	few	TGTGCCAGCAGCTCCCTTTCCGGGCGGGAGTTGGCCGGGGAGCTGTTTTTT	CASSSLSGRELAGELFF
TRBV7-6	-	TRBJ2-1	few	TGTGCCAGCAGCTTAATCGCGGCCAGCCCCGGGAGACAGTTCTTC	CASSLIAASPGRQFF
TRBV27	TRBD2	TRBJ2-3	-	TGTGCCAGCAAGCAGCGGGAGGATCTAGATACGCAGTATTTT	CASKQREDLDTQYF
TRBV7-6	TRBD2	TRBJ2-1	-	TGTGCCAGCAGCCTACTAGCGGGAGGCGACAATGAGCAGTTCTTC	CASSLLAGGDNEQFF
TRBV5-1	TRBD1	TRBJ2-5	-	TGCGCCAGCAGCCTAGGACAGGGGAAGGGGGAAGAGACCCAGTACTTC	CASSLGQGKGEETQYF
TRBV6-6	TRBD1	TRBJ1-5	-	TGTGCCACAGGGTCCACCAGGGGGCAGGATCAGCCCCAGCATTTT	CATGSTRGQDQPQHF
TRBV3-1/TRBV3-2	-	TRBJ1-1	once	TGTGCCAGCAGGGACTTCCTGAACACTGAAGCTTTCTTT	CASRDFLNTEAFF